The 16 T cell receptor beta chains in this list originate from one sample, sequenced in a study of control samples from healthy donors and cancer patients. Using immunoSEQ multiplex PCR, the repertoire was profiled, and TCRdb retains in-frame clones only, with some absent. Altogether roughly 100,000 clones are present, roughly 91% being singletons, with the ten largest covering about a fifth. The specimen was PBMCs. These receptor sequences come from a man in his sixties with lung cancer.

This chain connects TRBV12-5 to TRBJ2-4; D possibly corresponds to TRBD2 (5 bases). The CDR3 sequence is 14 residues long. Deletions cut 3 bases from V and 0 bases from J, with 6 bases between. Germline V gene sequence: CDR1 LGHNT, CDR2 FRNRAP. Here the CDR3 reads CASGFGVAKNIQYF. CDR3 in DNA: TGTGCTAGTGGTTTCGGGGTAGCCAAAAACATTCAGTACTTC.

The chain carries TRBV5-1 and TRBJ1-1; no reliable D call. Germline loops: CDR1 SGHRS, CDR2 YFSETQ. V dropped 1 base and J dropped 0 bases, with 4 bases sitting between them. The CDR3 runs to 13 residues. CDR3 amino acids: CASSLLLNTEAFF. CDR3 coding DNA: TGCGCCAGCAGCTTGCTCTTGAACACTGAAGCTTTCTTT.

CDR3 sequence (DNA): TGTGCCAGCAGTGCCCTAGGGGGGGCTTACTATGGCTACACCTTC. Its translation: CASSALGGAYYGYTF. The V call is TRBV25-1, the J call TRBJ1-2; D perhaps matches TRBD1 (6 bases). The CDR3 sequence is 15 residues long. Trimming pared 4 bases from V and 3 bases from J, leaving 15 bases between. CDR1 is MGHDK, CDR2 SYGVNS, per germline.

V usage is TRBV7-9 and J usage is TRBJ1-3; possibly TRBD1 for D (6 bases). This CDR3 comprises 14 residues. The V gene lost 4 bases and the J gene lost 0 bases, with 7 bases spanning the gap. Germline values: CDR1 SEHNR, CDR2 FQNEAQ (reference sequence). The CDR3 loop reads CASSWTVSGNTIYF. The CDR3 nucleotides are TGTGCCAGCAGCTGGACAGTCTCTGGAAACACCATATATTTT.

V and J are TRBV11-3 and TRBJ2-2; D gene unclear. CDR1 is SGHNT, CDR2 YENEEA, per germline. The CDR3 length is 16 residues. The germline V and J ends were trimmed by 6 bases and 0 bases, with 14 bases remaining between them. DNA of the CDR3: TGTGCCAGCAGTTCGTACGTCCAGTCGAACACCGGGGAGCTGTTTTTT. Protein product: CASSSYVQSNTGELFF.

The chain joins TRBV30 to TRBJ2-7; perhaps TRBD1 as D (5 bases). V lost 8 bases, J lost 2 bases, and 19 bases lay in between. The CDR3 loop spans 14 amino acids. Germline V CDR1 and CDR2: GTSNPN, SVGIG (reference sequence). DNA for the CDR3: TGTGCCGTAATATCAGGGCACCCCGCCTACGAGCAGTACTTC. Protein sequence: CAVISGHPAYEQYF.

This clone has just a few counts. The chain has TRBV2 and TRBJ2-2, with TRBD1 matching 8 bases. This CDR3 is built from 16 residues. V trimming: 3 bases; J trimming: 2 bases; junction bases outside the gene matches: 5. Germline V lookup: CDR1 SNHLY, CDR2 FYNNEI. The CDR3, as DNA: TGTGCCAGCAGTGACACGGGACAGGACAACACCGGGGAGCTGTTTTTT. The encoded protein is CASSDTGQDNTGELFF. Filled out from reference TRBV2 and TRBJ2-2, the complete variable domain reads EPEVTQTPSHQVTQMGQEVILRCVPISNHLYFYWYRQILGQKVEFLVSFYNNEISEKSEIFDDQFSVERPDGSNFTLKIRSTKLEDSAMYFCASSDTGQDNTGELFFGEGSRLTVL.

The chain links TRBV9 to TRBJ1-5, with 7 bases identical to TRBD1. The CDR3 is 17 residues long. J gave up 6 bases and V 0 bases, and 12 bases lay outside the gene matches. Germline CDR1 reads SGDLS; CDR2 reads YYNGEE. CDR3 DNA: TGTGCCAGCAGCGTAGGAATAGAGAGGGGGCCGAGTCAGCCCCAGCATTTT. Translated: CASSVGIERGPSQPQHF. The full variable domain, its missing parts supplied by reference TRBV9 and TRBJ1-5, is DSGVTQTPKHLITATGQRVTLRCSPRSGDLSVYWYQQSLDQGLQFLIQYYNGEERAKGNILERFSAQQFPDLHSELNLSSLELGDSALYFCASSVGIERGPSQPQHFGDGTRLSIL.

Turning to this clone: Other DNA sequences from this sample encode an identical CDR3 as well. The chain combines TRBV18 with TRBJ1-1, with 7 bases lining up with TRBD1. V lost 1 base and J lost 0; bases outside the gene matches: 2. Germline loops: CDR1 KGHSH, CDR2 LQKENI. This CDR3 is 15 amino acids long. The CDR3 DNA is TGTGCCAGCTCACCACTCGGGACAGTGAACACTGAAGCTTTCTTT. Translating gives CASSPLGTVNTEAFF.

CDR3 DNA: TGTGCCAGCAGTTTCCTCCAAGAGACCCAGTACTTC. It specifies CASSFLQETQYF. The J gene is TRBJ2-5, the V gene TRBV12-3 or TRBV12-4; D unclear. The CDR3 loop spans 12 amino acids. V was shortened by 3 bases and J by 1 base, with 3 bases between the two germline ends.

This rearrangement joins TRBV7-3 to TRBJ2-2; either TRBD1 or TRBD2 may supply D (5 bases each). Trimming removed 0 bases from V and 5 bases from J, with 10 bases in between. The length of the CDR3 is 15 residues. Germline V gene sequence: CDR1 SGHTA, CDR2 FQGTGA. The CDR3 region is CASSLTTGRTGELFF. DNA for the CDR3: TGTGCCAGCAGCTTAACAACGGGGCGGACCGGGGAGCTGTTTTTT.

The table lists this clone with a count of one. This rearrangement joins TRBV4-2 to TRBJ2-5; D is undetermined. With 0 bases removed from V and 13 bases from J, the gap between germline ends came to 12 bases. The CDR3 covers 12 residues. Germline CDR1 LGHNA, CDR2 YNFKEQ. The CDR3 loop is CASSQDRGVPYF. The DNA for the CDR3 is TGTGCCAGCAGCCAAGATCGCGGAGTTCCGTACTTC.

The chain combines TRBV9 with TRBJ2-5; D perhaps matches TRBD1 (6 bases). The CDR3 extends over 16 amino acids. The ends were cut back, 0 bases at V and 4 bases at J, with 16 bases in the middle. Germline values: CDR1 SGDLS, CDR2 YYNGEE. CDR3 residues: CASSVGSGAGPETQYF. As DNA, the CDR3 is TGTGCCAGCAGCGTAGGGTCAGGGGCGGGTCCAGAGACCCAGTACTTC.

V usage is TRBV4-2 and J usage is TRBJ2-1, with TRBD2 matching over 9 bases. Germline lookup yields CDR1 LGHNA and CDR2 YNFKEQ. Germline trimming cut 0 bases from V and 10 bases from J; bases unmatched to any gene: 13. The CDR3 is made up of 17 amino acids. The CDR3 protein is CASSQDLAGGQEKEQFF. CDR3 coding DNA: TGTGCCAGCAGCCAAGATCTCGCGGGGGGGCAGGAAAAGGAGCAGTTCTTC.

The chain employs TRBV2 and TRBJ2-5; TRBD1 or TRBD2 may be the D gene (5 bases each). This CDR3 region has 13 residues. Germline loops: CDR1 SNHLY, CDR2 FYNNEI. Between the trimmed V and J ends, which lost 3 bases and 2 bases, there was a span of 7 bases. The CDR3 bases are TGTGCCAGCAGTGAGGGGGAACAAGAGACCCAGTACTTC. Protein: CASSEGEQETQYF.

The V and J genes are TRBV9 and TRBJ1-1; 7 nucleotides align to TRBD1. The CDR3 totals 15 residues. The germline V gene encodes CDR1 SGDLS and CDR2 YYNGEE. The junction had 11 bases not matched to a gene; V was cut back by 4 bases and J by 5 bases. The CDR3 loop reads CASSPPTGRLTEAFF. In DNA form, the CDR3 reads TGTGCCAGCAGCCCCCCGACAGGGAGGTTAACTGAAGCTTTCTTT. The complete variable domain, with remaining parts taken from reference TRBV9 and TRBJ1-1, reads DSGVTQTPKHLITATGQRVTLRCSPRSGDLSVYWYQQSLDQGLQFLIQYYNGEERAKGNILERFSAQQFPDLHSELNLSSLELGDSALYFCASSPPTGRLTEAFFGQGTRLTVV.